This T cell receptor (beta chain) came from a study of T cells in tuberculosis. Whole-study results and caveats: Some low-affinity tetramer-binding T cells may be absent from this sample.

The CDR3 contains 12 residues. Germline CDR1 MNHEY, CDR2 SVGAGI. V shed 5 bases and J shed 7 bases, with 9 bases lying between them. TCR-alpha and TCR-beta chains were sequenced unpaired. Sequencing was performed with immunoSEQ multiplex PCR; in TCRdb, only in-frame clones are kept and a portion is missing. The sample yields about 59,000 clones, 81% seen once. After thawing and overnight rest, PBMC were stained with GMM-loaded CD1B tetramer, viability dye and anti-CD3 for sorting. CD1B tetramers were loaded with Rhodococcus equi-derived C32 glucose monomycolate. CD14-expressing monocytes were removed from PBMC before cryopreservation and sorting. Approximately 94,000 tetramer-negative cells were sorted from each donor.

The sequenced material came from CD1b-GMM tetramer-negative cells sorted from PBMCs. The J gene is TRBJ2-1, the V gene TRBV6-5; possibly TRBD2 for D (5 bases). This receptor was identified in an adult woman with latent tuberculosis. In DNA, the CDR3 is TGTGCCAGCAGTGAAAGCGGAAATGAGCAGTTCTTC. It yields the protein CASSESGNEQFF.